The source of this T cell receptor beta chain is a study of cytomegalovirus exposure and HLA in healthy donors. Overall study results and limits: The authors listed 164 TCR beta chains as cytomegalovirus-associated. The records held CMV serostatus as the only immune exposure information. A later analysis, which compared TCR beta chains of equal frequency, found the HLA-associated ones more clonally expanded. Later work found most CMV-associated TCR beta chains apparently HLA-restricted.

To note about this clone: Its antigen is undetermined.

Amplification used 60 Vbeta primers and 13 Jbeta primers. The repertoire was sequenced with immunoSEQ multiplex PCR; TCRdb's copy has only in-frame clones and lacks some. The table records some 180,000 clones, roughly 72% of them present only once. Germline V gives CDR1 SGHAT, CDR2 FQNNGV. This CDR3 has 16 amino acids. V was pared by 5 bases and J by 5 bases, with 8 bases of the junction left unmatched. Sequencing was done on a sample of PBMCs. V gene TRBV11-2 combines with J gene TRBJ2-3, with TRBD2 identical over 12 bases. This TCR derives from a man aged 30-40 years in good health and CMV-seronegative. CDR3 DNA: TGTGCCAGCAGCGGCCGACTAGCGGGAGTGGTAGATACGCAGTATTTT. Translating it yields CASSGRLAGVVDTQYF. Filled out from reference TRBV11-2 and TRBJ2-3, the complete variable domain reads EAGVAQSPRYKIIEKRQSVAFWCNPISGHATLYWYQQILGQGPKLLIQFQNNGVVDDSQLPKDRFSAERLKGVDSTLKIQPAKLEDSAVYLCASSGRLAGVVDTQYFGPGTRLTVL.